Described below is a single T cell receptor (beta chain) sequence and its context. The record originates from a study of CD8 T cells in Susac syndrome. About the study: Clinical remission applied to under ten sequenced Susac syndrome patients, and more than five had active disease.

Random-hexamer reverse transcription was applied to roughly 0.5 to 1 ug RNA. TCRdb reprocessed the immunoSEQ multiplex PCR reads via MiXCR and lists one record per CDR3 protein. The profile shows over 150,000 distinct CDR3 sequences, about 93% of them singletons. The CDR3 totals 13 residues. CDR1 is MNHEY, CDR2 SVGAGI, per germline. V was pared by 2 bases and J by 6 bases, with 9 bases between. This receptor was identified in a human donor with Susac syndrome. The rearrangement uses TRBV6-5 and TRBJ2-3, with D hard to call. The sequenced material came from CD4+ T cells from PBMCs. As DNA, the CDR3 is TGTGCCAGCAGTTACAGGGTCTGGGATACGCAGTATTTT. This encodes CASSYRVWDTQYF.